These T cell receptor beta chains were read from a single sample in a study of shared clonotypes between healthy human individuals. This table comes from immunoSEQ multiplex PCR, and its TCRdb copy is limited to in-frame clones, with some not included. This table holds about 470,000 clones, roughly 77% found once. Sequenced input: PBMCs. The receptors were sampled from a woman aged 40 to 55 in good health. Some clones in this sample may be carry-over from other donors' samples. Each CDR3 is given with its conserved first and last residue. A D gene is named only where the DNA matches it firmly. The size of a clone is reported for some rows only, either as once, few or many, or as a class for expanded clones.

abundance	v_gene	d_gene	j_gene	CDR3aa	CDR3nt
once	TRBV7-3	TRBD2	TRBJ2-1	CASSRTGLARNNEQFF	TGTGCCAGCAGCCGAACGGGACTAGCGCGCAACAATGAGCAGTTCTTC
NA	TRBV6-5	NA	TRBJ1-1	CASSSGRGGTEAFF	TGTGCCAGCAGTTCGGGCAGGGGAGGAACTGAAGCTTTCTTT
once	TRBV28	NA	TRBJ2-2	CASSPGDLRAGELFF	TGTGCCAGCAGTCCTGGGGACCTAAGGGCCGGGGAGCTGTTTTTT
NA	TRBV27	NA	TRBJ2-7	CASGNRDLLYEQYF	TGTGCCAGCGGAAACAGGGATCTCCTCTACGAGCAGTACTTC
NA	TRBV5-1	TRBD1	TRBJ2-1	CASSLVQGEGNEQFF	TGCGCCAGCAGCTTGGTTCAGGGGGAAGGTAATGAGCAGTTCTTC
NA	TRBV6-4	NA	TRBJ2-3	CASSINGGGSTDTQYF	TGTGCCAGCAGTATTAATGGGGGCGGAAGCACAGATACGCAGTATTTT
NA	TRBV7-8	TRBD2	TRBJ2-5	CASSLVRGETQYF	TGTGCCAGCAGCTTAGTGCGGGGGGAGACCCAGTACTTC
once	TRBV4-3	NA	TRBJ2-7	CASSSAPDLNEQYF	TGCGCCAGCAGCTCGGCCCCGGACCTCAACGAGCAGTACTTC
NA	TRBV2	NA	TRBJ2-7	CASSGSREQYF	TGTGCCAGCAGTGGGTCCCGGGAGCAGTACTTC
NA	TRBV7-9	NA	TRBJ2-3	CASSGRHGGTSTDTQYF	TGTGCCAGCAGCGGGAGACACGGCGGGACTAGCACAGATACGCAGTATTTT
NA	TRBV30	TRBD2	TRBJ2-7	CAWRTGTSGSLQYF	TGTGCCTGGCGAACCGGGACTAGCGGGAGTCTGCAGTACTTC
NA	TRBV19	NA	TRBJ2-1	CASSTVQDEAQFF	TGTGCCAGTAGTACGGTACAGGACGAGGCGCAGTTCTTC
NA	TRBV18	NA	TRBJ2-1	CASSSDMSEQFF	TGTGCCAGCTCATCGGACATGTCCGAGCAGTTCTTC
many	TRBV7-6	NA	TRBJ2-3	CASSLEGPTADTQYF	TGTGCCAGCAGCTTAGAGGGGCCGACGGCAGATACGCAGTATTTT
NA	TRBV28	TRBD1	TRBJ1-2	CASSPPGGGYGYTF	TGTGCCAGCAGTCCCCCAGGGGGTGGCTATGGCTACACCTTC
NA	TRBV10-2	TRBD2	TRBJ2-7	CASRGTSGSSYEQYF	TGCGCCAGCAGGGGGACTAGCGGGAGCTCCTACGAGCAGTACTTC
NA	TRBV21-1	NA	TRBJ1-4	CANLGTLVNEKLFF	TGTGCCAACTTAGGCACGTTAGTTAATGAAAAACTGTTTTTT
NA	TRBV6-1	TRBD1	TRBJ1-2	CASIHRTGPSYGYTF	TGTGCCAGCATCCACCGGACAGGGCCCTCCTATGGCTACACCTTC
NA	TRBV9	NA	TRBJ1-3	CASSVGGQNTIYF	TGTGCCAGCAGCGTTGGAGGGCAAAACACCATATATTTT
NA	TRBV27	NA	TRBJ2-5	CASTLDPTQYF	TGTGCCAGCACCCTAGACCCGACCCAGTACTTC
NA	TRBV28	TRBD1	TRBJ1-2	CASSLTGGEYGYTF	TGTGCCAGCAGCCTAACAGGGGGCGAGTATGGCTACACCTTC
NA	TRBV7-3	TRBD2	TRBJ2-1	CASSLDGAFGGSYNEQFF	TGTGCCAGCAGCTTAGACGGGGCGTTTGGCGGGAGTTACAATGAGCAGTTCTTC
NA	TRBV11-2	TRBD1	TRBJ1-2	CASSFIRVRDRTNYGYTF	TGTGCCAGCAGCTTCATTAGAGTAAGGGACAGGACTAACTATGGCTACACCTTC
NA	TRBV7-9	TRBD2	TRBJ2-7	CASSWGLAGGPVHYEQYF	TGTGCCAGCAGCTGGGGACTAGCGGGAGGGCCGGTACACTACGAGCAGTACTTC
NA	TRBV27	NA	TRBJ2-7	CASRGLYEQYF	TGTGCCAGCAGGGGCCTCTACGAGCAGTACTTC
NA	TRBV6-1	TRBD1	TRBJ2-1	CASGRRDRGIDEQFF	TGTGCCAGCGGACGCCGGGACAGGGGGATCGATGAGCAGTTCTTC
NA	TRBV9	NA	TRBJ2-2	CASSLRDNTGELFF	TGTGCCAGCAGCCTAAGGGATAACACCGGGGAGCTGTTTTTT
NA	TRBV19	NA	TRBJ1-2	CATLTGNYGYTF	TGTGCCACCTTGACAGGCAACTATGGCTACACCTTC
NA	TRBV18	NA	TRBJ2-4	CASSLTGTTKNIQYF	TGTGCCAGCTCACTAACCGGGACAACCAAAAACATTCAGTACTTC
once	TRBV6-5	NA	TRBJ1-3	CASSYILGSGNTIYF	TGTGCCAGCAGTTACATTCTCGGGTCTGGAAACACCATATATTTT
NA	TRBV7-7	TRBD1	TRBJ2-1	CASTQIPTGTYNEQFF	TGTGCCAGCACCCAAATACCGACAGGGACCTACAATGAGCAGTTCTTC
NA	TRBV28	TRBD1	TRBJ1-3	CASSSQGDGNTIYF	TGTGCCAGCAGTTCGCAGGGGGACGGAAACACCATATATTTT
NA	TRBV15	NA	TRBJ2-6	CATSRDPVSGANVLTF	TGTGCCACCAGCAGAGATCCGGTCTCTGGGGCCAACGTCCTGACTTTC
once	TRBV5-4	NA	TRBJ1-5	CASSWTPNQPQHF	TGTGCCAGCAGCTGGACACCTAATCAGCCCCAGCATTTT
NA	TRBV18	TRBD1	TRBJ2-3	CASSYDRGTDTQYF	TGTGCCAGCTCATACGACAGGGGCACAGATACGCAGTATTTT
NA	TRBV6-4	NA	TRBJ2-5	CASSDALAQETQYF	TGTGCCAGCAGTGACGCTTTAGCGCAAGAGACCCAGTACTTC
NA	TRBV7-7	TRBD1	TRBJ2-2	CASSPQGADTGELFF	TGTGCCAGCAGCCCCCAGGGGGCTGACACCGGGGAGCTGTTTTTT
few	TRBV6-4	NA	TRBJ2-2	CASSEADTNTGELFF	TGTGCCAGCAGTGAAGCAGACACCAACACCGGGGAGCTGTTTTTT
once	TRBV2	NA	TRBJ2-5	CASSPDLKETQYF	TGTGCCAGCAGCCCCGACTTGAAAGAGACCCAGTACTTC
NA	TRBV7-6	NA	TRBJ1-1	CASSLGRVTEAFF	TGTGCCAGCAGCTTAGGAAGGGTGACTGAAGCTTTCTTT
NA	TRBV7-3	TRBD1	TRBJ2-5	CASSNTGGPEETQYF	TGTGCCAGCAGCAACACAGGGGGGCCCGAAGAGACCCAGTACTTC
NA	TRBV7-2	NA	TRBJ2-5	CASSSPGRQETQYF	TGTGCCAGCAGCTCCCCAGGACGACAGGAGACCCAGTACTTC
NA	TRBV9	NA	TRBJ1-5	CASSVDGNQPQHF	TGTGCCAGCAGCGTAGACGGCAATCAGCCCCAGCATTTT
NA	TRBV5-6	TRBD1	TRBJ1-1	CASSYPGGQGASEAFF	TGTGCCAGCAGTTACCCCGGGGGACAGGGGGCATCTGAAGCTTTCTTT
NA	TRBV30	NA	TRBJ2-1	CAWGTALSSYNEQFF	TGTGCCTGGGGGACTGCCTTGAGCTCCTACAATGAGCAGTTCTTC
NA	TRBV6-1	NA	TRBJ1-2	CASSEEWGLGYTF	TGTGCCAGCAGTGAAGAGTGGGGGCTTGGCTACACCTTC
NA	TRBV19	TRBD1	TRBJ2-2	CASNTGETGTGELFF	TGTGCCAGTAATACAGGGGAGACGGGCACCGGGGAGCTGTTTTTT
once	TRBV14	TRBD2	TRBJ2-7	CASSPLGGSAYEQYF	TGTGCCAGCAGCCCCCTTGGCGGGAGCGCCTACGAGCAGTACTTC
once	TRBV15	TRBD2	TRBJ2-1	CATSSLSGSFYEQFF	TGTGCCACCAGCAGTCTTAGCGGGAGCTTTTATGAGCAGTTCTTC
NA	TRBV7-2	TRBD1	TRBJ2-7	CASSSNRQGKVHEQYF	TGTGCCAGCAGCTCCAATCGACAGGGGAAAGTTCACGAGCAGTACTTC
once	TRBV28	NA	TRBJ1-5	CASSLTWVNRNQPQHF	TGTGCCAGCAGTCTTACTTGGGTTAATCGCAATCAGCCCCAGCATTTT
NA	TRBV7-9	NA	TRBJ2-1	CASSFRQVGSNEQFF	TGTGCCAGCAGCTTCCGACAGGTGGGCTCCAATGAGCAGTTCTTC
NA	TRBV4-1	TRBD2	TRBJ2-7	CASSQVEAGGGYEQYF	TGCGCCAGCAGCCAAGTGGAGGCGGGGGGCGGCTACGAGCAGTACTTC
NA	TRBV27	NA	TRBJ2-4	CASSSTQGIQYF	TGTGCCAGCAGTTCTACCCAAGGCATTCAGTACTTC
NA	TRBV7-8	NA	TRBJ2-3	CASSLALWVGLYF	TGTGCCAGCAGCTTAGCGTTGTGGGTAGGCTTGTATTTT